This T cell receptor (beta chain) originates from a study of T cells in Graves' hyperthyroidism and ophthalmopathy. V lost 1 base and J lost 10, with 14 bases in between. CDR3 length: 14 residues. The germline V gene encodes CDR1 LGHNA and CDR2 YNFKEQ. The investigators amplified TCR beta CDR3 regions from RNA transcripts. A first-round RT-PCR of the TCR CDR3 used the HTBI primer set. TCRdb re-analysed the multiplex PCR reads in MiXCR, keeping a single row per CDR3 protein. The sample gives 300,000 to 400,000 distinct CDR3 sequences, roughly 20% of which show up once; 45% to 50% is in the top ten. Sequenced sample: blood. The genes are TRBV4-2 and TRBJ2-1; D not resolved. This clonotype originated in a woman aged 45 to 65 with Graves' hyperthyroidism. This CDR3 is CASSQGVGIGEQFF. The CDR3 DNA is TGTGCCAGCAGCCAAGGTGTTGGGATAGGGGAGCAGTTCTTC.